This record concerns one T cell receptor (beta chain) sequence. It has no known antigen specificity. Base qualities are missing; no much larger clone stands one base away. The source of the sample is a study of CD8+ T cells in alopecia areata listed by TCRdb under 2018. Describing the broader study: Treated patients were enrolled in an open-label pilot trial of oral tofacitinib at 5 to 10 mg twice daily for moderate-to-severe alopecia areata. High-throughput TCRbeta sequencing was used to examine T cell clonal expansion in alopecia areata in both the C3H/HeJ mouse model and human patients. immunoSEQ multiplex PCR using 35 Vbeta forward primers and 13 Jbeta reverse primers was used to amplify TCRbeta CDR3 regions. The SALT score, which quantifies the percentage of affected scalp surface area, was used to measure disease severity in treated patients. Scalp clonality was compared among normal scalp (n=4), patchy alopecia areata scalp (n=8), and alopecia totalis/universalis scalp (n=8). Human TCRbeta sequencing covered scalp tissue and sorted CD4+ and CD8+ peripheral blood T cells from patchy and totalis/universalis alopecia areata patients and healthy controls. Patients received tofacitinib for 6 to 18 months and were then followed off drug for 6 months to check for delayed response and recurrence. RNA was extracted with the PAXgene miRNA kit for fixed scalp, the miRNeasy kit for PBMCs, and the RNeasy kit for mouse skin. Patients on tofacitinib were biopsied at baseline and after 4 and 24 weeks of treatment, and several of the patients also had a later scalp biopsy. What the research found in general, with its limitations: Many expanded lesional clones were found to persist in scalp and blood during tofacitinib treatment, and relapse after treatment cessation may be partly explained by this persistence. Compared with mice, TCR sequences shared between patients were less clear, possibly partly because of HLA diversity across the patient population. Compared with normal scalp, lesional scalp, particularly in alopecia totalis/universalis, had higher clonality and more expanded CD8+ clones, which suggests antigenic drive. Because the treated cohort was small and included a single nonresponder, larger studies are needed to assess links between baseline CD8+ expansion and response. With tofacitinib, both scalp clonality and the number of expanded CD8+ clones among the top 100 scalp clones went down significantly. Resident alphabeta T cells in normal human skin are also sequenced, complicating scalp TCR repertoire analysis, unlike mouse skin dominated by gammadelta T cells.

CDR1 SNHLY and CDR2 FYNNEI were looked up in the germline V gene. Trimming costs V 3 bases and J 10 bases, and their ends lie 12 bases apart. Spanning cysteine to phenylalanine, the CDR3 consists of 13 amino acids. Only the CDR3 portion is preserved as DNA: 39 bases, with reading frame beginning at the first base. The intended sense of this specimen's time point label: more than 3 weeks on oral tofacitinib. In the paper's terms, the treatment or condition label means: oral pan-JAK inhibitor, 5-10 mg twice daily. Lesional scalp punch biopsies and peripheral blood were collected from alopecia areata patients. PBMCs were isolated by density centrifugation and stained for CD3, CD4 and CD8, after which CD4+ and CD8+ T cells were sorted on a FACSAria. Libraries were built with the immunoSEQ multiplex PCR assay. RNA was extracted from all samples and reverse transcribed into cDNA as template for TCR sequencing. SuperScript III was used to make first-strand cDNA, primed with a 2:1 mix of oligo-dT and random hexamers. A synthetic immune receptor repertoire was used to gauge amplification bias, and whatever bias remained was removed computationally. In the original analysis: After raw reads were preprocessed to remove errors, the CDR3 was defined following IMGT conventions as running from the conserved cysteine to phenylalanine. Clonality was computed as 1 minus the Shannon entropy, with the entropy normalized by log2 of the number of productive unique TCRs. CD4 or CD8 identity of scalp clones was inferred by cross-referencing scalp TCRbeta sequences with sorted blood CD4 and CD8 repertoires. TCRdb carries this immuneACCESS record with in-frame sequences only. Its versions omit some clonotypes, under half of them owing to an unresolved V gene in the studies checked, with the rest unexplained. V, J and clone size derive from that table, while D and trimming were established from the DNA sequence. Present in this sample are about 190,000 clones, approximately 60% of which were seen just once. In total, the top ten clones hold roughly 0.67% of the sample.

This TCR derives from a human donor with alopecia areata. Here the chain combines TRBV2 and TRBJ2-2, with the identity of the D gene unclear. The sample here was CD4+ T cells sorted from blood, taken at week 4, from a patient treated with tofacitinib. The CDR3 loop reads CASSDPRPVELFF. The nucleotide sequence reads TGTGCCAGCAGTGATCCTAGACCGGTGGAGCTGTTTTTT.